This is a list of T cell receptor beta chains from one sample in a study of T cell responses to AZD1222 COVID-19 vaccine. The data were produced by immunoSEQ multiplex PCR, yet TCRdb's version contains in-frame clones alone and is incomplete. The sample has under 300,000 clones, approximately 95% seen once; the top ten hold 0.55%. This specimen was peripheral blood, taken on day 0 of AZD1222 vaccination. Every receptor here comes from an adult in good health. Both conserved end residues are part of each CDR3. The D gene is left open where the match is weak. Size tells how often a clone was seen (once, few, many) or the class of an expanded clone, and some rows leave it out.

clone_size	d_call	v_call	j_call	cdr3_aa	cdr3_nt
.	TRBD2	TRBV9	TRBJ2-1	CASSSRLAGYNEQFF	TGTGCCAGCAGCTCCCGACTAGCGGGGTACAATGAGCAGTTCTTC
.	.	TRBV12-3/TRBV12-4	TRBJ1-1	CASSLGNTEAFF	TGTGCCAGCAGTTTAGGCAACACTGAAGCTTTCTTT
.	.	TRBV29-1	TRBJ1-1	CSVVSFQGMNTEAFF	TGCAGCGTTGTGTCGTTTCAGGGGATGAACACTGAAGCTTTCTTT
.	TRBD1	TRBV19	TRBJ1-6	CASREGGVLRSPLHF	TGTGCCAGTAGAGAAGGGGGCGTATTGAGATCACCCCTCCACTTT
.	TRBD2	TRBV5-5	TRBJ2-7	CASSLVPGGYEQYF	TGTGCCAGCAGCTTGGTCCCGGGAGGCTACGAGCAGTACTTC
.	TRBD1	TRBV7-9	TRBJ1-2	CASSARTGVVAAF	TGTGCCAGCAGCGCACGGACAGGGGTAGTGGCGGCGTTC
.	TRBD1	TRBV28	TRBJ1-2	CASSTDRDRGYTF	TGTGCCAGCAGTACCGACCGGGACAGAGGCTACACCTTC
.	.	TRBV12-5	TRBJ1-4	CASGLTQGDLNEKLFF	TGTGCTAGTGGTTTGACACAGGGCGACTTGAATGAAAAACTGTTTTTT
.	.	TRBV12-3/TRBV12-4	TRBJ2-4	CASSLSGTQYF	TGTGCCAGCAGTTTATCCGGGACTCAGTACTTC
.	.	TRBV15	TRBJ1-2	CATSRVSKNYGYTF	TGTGCCACCAGCAGAGTCAGTAAGAACTATGGCTACACCTTC
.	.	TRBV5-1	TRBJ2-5	CASSLAATAQETQYF	TGCGCCAGCAGCTTGGCCGCGACAGCCCAAGAGACCCAGTACTTC
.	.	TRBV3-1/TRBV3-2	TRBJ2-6	CASSLSVLGANVLTF	TGTGCCAGCAGCTTGTCCGTTCTCGGGGCCAACGTCCTGACTTTC
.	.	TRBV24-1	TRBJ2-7	CATSDGSSYEQYF	TGTGCCACCAGTGACGGGAGCTCCTACGAGCAGTACTTC
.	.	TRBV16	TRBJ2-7	CASSRSAYEQYF	TGTGCCAGCAGCCGTTCAGCCTACGAGCAGTACTTC
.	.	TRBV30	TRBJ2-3	CAWSVPRGSTDTQYF	TGTGCCTGGAGTGTACCTAGGGGGAGTACAGATACGCAGTATTTT
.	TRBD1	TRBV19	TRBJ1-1	CASRDRNTEAFF	TGTGCCAGCCGGGACAGGAACACTGAAGCTTTCTTT
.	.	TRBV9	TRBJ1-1	CASSVATGRTTEAFF	TGTGCCAGCAGCGTAGCTACGGGCAGAACCACTGAAGCTTTCTTT
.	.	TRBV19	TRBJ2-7	CASTGNNEQYF	TGTGCCAGTACAGGGAACAACGAGCAGTACTTC
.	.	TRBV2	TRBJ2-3	CASSEAGRLSTDTQYF	TGTGCCAGCAGTGAGGCCGGCAGGCTAAGCACAGATACGCAGTATTTT
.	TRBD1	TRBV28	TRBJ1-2	CASSFPSGQGPYGYTF	TGTGCCAGCAGTTTCCCTTCAGGACAGGGACCCTATGGCTACACCTTC
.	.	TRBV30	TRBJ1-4	CAWSLGAELFF	TGTGCCTGGAGTTTGGGGGCTGAACTGTTTTTT
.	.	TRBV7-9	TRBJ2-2	CASSLGRSGTGELFF	TGTGCCAGCAGCCTAGGACGGTCGGGCACCGGGGAGCTGTTTTTT
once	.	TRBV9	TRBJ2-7	CASSVGPDFYEQYF	TGTGCCAGCAGCGTAGGTCCGGACTTCTACGAGCAGTACTTC
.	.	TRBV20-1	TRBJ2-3	CSAPRSDTQYF	TGCAGTGCTCCCCGATCAGATACGCAGTATTTT
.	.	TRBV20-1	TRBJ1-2	CSARDLLGYTF	TGCAGTGCTAGAGATCTCCTAGGCTACACCTTC
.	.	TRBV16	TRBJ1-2	CASSQGRRVANYGYTF	TGTGCCAGCAGCCAAGGGCGCCGTGTAGCTAACTATGGCTACACCTTC
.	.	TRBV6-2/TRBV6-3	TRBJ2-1	CASSYFRQATDEQFF	TGTGCCAGCAGTTACTTTCGTCAAGCCACGGATGAGCAGTTCTTC
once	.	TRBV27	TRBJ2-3	CASSLFGTDTDTQYF	TGTGCCAGCAGTTTATTTGGGACCGACACAGATACGCAGTATTTT
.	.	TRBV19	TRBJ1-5	CASSMGAGPQHF	TGTGCCAGTAGTATGGGGGCTGGGCCCCAGCATTTT
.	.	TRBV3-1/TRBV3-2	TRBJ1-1	CASSPWGGPYTEAFF	TGTGCCAGCAGCCCCTGGGGAGGGCCCTACACTGAAGCTTTCTTT
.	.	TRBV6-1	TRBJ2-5	CASTLGRGHQETQYF	TGTGCCAGCACCCTCGGGCGGGGGCATCAAGAGACCCAGTACTTC
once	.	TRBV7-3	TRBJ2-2	CASSLTAGELFF	TGTGCCAGCAGCTTAACGGCCGGGGAGCTGTTTTTT
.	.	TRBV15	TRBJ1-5	CATSRRGYSNQPQHF	TGTGCCACCAGCAGAAGGGGATATAGCAATCAGCCCCAGCATTTT
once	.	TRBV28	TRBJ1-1	CASSLSSGMNTEAFF	TGTGCCAGCAGTTTATCCTCAGGGATGAACACTGAAGCTTTCTTT
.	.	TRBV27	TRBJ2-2	CASGYTGELFF	TGTGCCAGCGGATACACCGGGGAGCTGTTTTTT
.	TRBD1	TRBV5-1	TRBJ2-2	CASRQQGDTGELFF	TGCGCCAGCAGACAACAGGGGGACACCGGGGAGCTGTTTTTT
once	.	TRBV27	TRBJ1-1	CASSLLRWNTEAFF	TGTGCCAGCAGTTTATTGAGGTGGAACACTGAAGCTTTCTTT
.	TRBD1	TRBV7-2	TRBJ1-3	CASSPRGFSGNTIYF	TGTGCCAGCAGCCCCAGGGGGTTCTCTGGAAACACCATATATTTT
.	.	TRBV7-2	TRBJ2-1	CASGREFNNEQFF	TGTGCCAGCGGAAGGGAGTTCAACAATGAGCAGTTCTTC
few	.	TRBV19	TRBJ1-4	CASRGWHLRSNEKLFF	TGTGCCAGTAGAGGGTGGCACTTGCGGTCTAATGAAAAACTGTTTTTT
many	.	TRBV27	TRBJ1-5	CASSFGGGRPQHF	TGTGCCAGCAGTTTCGGCGGGGGCCGGCCCCAGCATTTT
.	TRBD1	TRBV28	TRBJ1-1	CASSYVTGGAAEAFF	TGTGCCAGCAGTTACGTAACAGGGGGCGCAGCAGAAGCTTTCTTT
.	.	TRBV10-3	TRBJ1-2	CAISESKFSDTKGGYTF	TGTGCCATCAGTGAGTCCAAGTTCTCGGACACCAAGGGGGGCTACACCTTC
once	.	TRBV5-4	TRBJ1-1	CASSIPGGDTEAFF	TGTGCCAGCAGCATACCCGGGGGGGACACTGAAGCTTTCTTT
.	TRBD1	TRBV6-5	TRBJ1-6	CASSLGGQGGSPLHF	TGTGCCAGCTCCCTAGGGGGACAGGGAGGTTCACCCCTCCACTTT
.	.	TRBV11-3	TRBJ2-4	CASTPLITLAKNIQYF	TGTGCCAGCACCCCGTTGATTACTCTAGCCAAAAACATTCAGTACTTC
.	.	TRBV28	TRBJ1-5	CASNVQGSQPQHF	TGTGCCAGCAACGTCCAGGGAAGTCAGCCCCAGCATTTT
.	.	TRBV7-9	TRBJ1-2	CASSLGPQGNYGYTF	TGTGCCAGCAGCTTAGGTCCCCAGGGGAACTATGGCTACACCTTC
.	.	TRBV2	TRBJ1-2	CASKISANYGYTF	TGTGCCAGCAAGATAAGCGCTAACTATGGCTACACCTTC
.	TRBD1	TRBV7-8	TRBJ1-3	CASSLTGNSGNTIYF	TGTGCCAGCAGCTTGACAGGGAACTCTGGAAACACCATATATTTT
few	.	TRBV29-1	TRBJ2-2	CSAPGGTGELFF	TGCAGCGCCCCCGGTGGCACCGGGGAGCTGTTTTTT
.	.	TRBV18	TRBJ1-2	CASSPSTHANYGYTF	TGTGCCAGCTCACCCTCGACCCATGCTAACTATGGCTACACCTTC
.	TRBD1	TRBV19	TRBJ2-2	CATPGGNGELSF	TGTGCCACTCCAGGGGGCAACGGGGAGCTGTCTTTT
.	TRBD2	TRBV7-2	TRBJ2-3	CASRRLGLAGDGTQDTQYF	TGTGCCAGCCGGAGATTAGGACTAGCGGGAGATGGGACACAAGATACGCAGTATTTT
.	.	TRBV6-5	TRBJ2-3	CASTKWARDTDTQYF	TGTGCCAGCACCAAGTGGGCTCGAGATACGGATACGCAGTATTTT
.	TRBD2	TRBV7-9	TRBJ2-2	CASVTSGGSSGELFF	TGTGCCAGCGTAACTAGCGGGGGGTCCTCCGGGGAGCTGTTTTTT